Below, one T cell receptor (beta chain) is given with its context. The target antigen is unknown. Researchers ran the PCR with 60 Vbeta and 13 Jbeta primers. Clones were read by immunoSEQ multiplex PCR, and TCRdb kept only the in-frame ones, dropping some. This sample yields over 45,000 clones, of which approximately 80% are seen a single time; approximately 1.3% belongs to the top ten. CDR1 is LNHNV and CDR2 is YYDKDF in the germline V gene (reference sequence). V gave up 1 base and J gave up 2 bases; unmatched junction bases: 7. The CDR3 is 16 residues long. The sample is drawn from a study of cytomegalovirus exposure and HLA in healthy donors. Findings of the study overall: The productive fraction for most TCR beta V segments was about 90% or about 30% in an earlier analysis.

Sequencing used PBMCs. This clonotype was obtained from a female donor in good health and CMV-seronegative. J is TRBJ2-5 and V is TRBV15, with TRBD1 matching over 7 bases. The CDR3 is CATSRGVGTAQETQYF. The CDR3 nucleotides read TGTGCCACCAGCAGAGGGGTCGGGACAGCACAAGAGACCCAGTACTTC.